This T cell receptor (beta chain) came from a study of control samples from healthy donors and cancer patients. Trimming took 6 bases from V and 4 from J, leaving 17 bases between them. The CDR3 totals 16 residues. Germline CDR1 SGHRS, CDR2 YFSETQ. Clones were sequenced by immunoSEQ multiplex PCR, and TCRdb holds only the in-frame ones, with some missing. The repertoire consists of 190,000 or so clones, with approximately 92% occurring once and the leading ten covering around 1.6%. The TCR originated in a man between 18 and 29 years old in good health. Sequencing was carried out using blood. The chain links TRBV5-1 to TRBJ2-6; TRBD1 might be the D (5 bases). The CDR3 coding sequence is TGCGCCAGCACCCTAAGGGGCTCTGGGGGGGCCAACGTCCTGACTTTC. Its protein is CASTLRGSGGANVLTF.